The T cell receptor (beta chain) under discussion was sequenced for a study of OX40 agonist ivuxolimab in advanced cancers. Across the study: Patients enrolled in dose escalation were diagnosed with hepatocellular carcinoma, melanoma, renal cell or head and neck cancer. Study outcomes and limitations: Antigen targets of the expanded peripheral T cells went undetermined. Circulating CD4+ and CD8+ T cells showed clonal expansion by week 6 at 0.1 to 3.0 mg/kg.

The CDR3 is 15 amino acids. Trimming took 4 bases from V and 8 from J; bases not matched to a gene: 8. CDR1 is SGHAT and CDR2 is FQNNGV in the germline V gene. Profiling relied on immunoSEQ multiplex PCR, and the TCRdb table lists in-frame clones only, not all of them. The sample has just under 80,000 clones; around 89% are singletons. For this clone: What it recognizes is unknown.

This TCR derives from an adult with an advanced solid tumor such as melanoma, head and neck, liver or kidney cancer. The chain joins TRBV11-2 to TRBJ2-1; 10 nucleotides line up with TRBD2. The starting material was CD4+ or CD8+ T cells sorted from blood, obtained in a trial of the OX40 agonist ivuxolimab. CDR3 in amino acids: CASSSPGLASYEQFF. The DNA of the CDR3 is TGTGCCAGCAGCTCACCGGGACTAGCGTCCTATGAGCAGTTCTTC.